These 17 T cell receptor beta chains share one sample of origin, sequenced in a study of cytomegalovirus exposure and HLA in healthy donors. PCR used 60 Vbeta primers and 13 Jbeta primers. Sequenced by immunoSEQ multiplex PCR; TCRdb stores in-frame clones only, minus some. The sample lists about 120,000 clones; roughly 77% were seen once. The source material was PBMCs. These receptors all come from a man between 18 and 29 years old in good health and CMV-seronegative.

The J gene is TRBJ2-3, the V gene TRBV11-2; 8 positions match TRBD1. With 5 bases clipped from V and 4 bases from J, the junction kept 8 bases outside the gene matches. Germline CDR1 is SGHAT and CDR2 is FQNNGV. CDR3 length: 15 amino acids. CDR3 bases: TGTGCCAGCAGCACCCGGGACAGGCGGCCAGATACGCAGTATTTT. It codes for CASSTRDRRPDTQYF.

The V call is TRBV13, the J call TRBJ1-1; weak D call: TRBD1 (5 bases). V lost 4 bases and J 4 bases, leaving 16 bases between the germline ends. Germline CDR1 PRHDT, CDR2 FYEKMQ (reference sequence). There are 15 residues in the CDR3. CDR3 residues: CASSSWSPGGTEAFF. In DNA form, the CDR3 reads TGTGCCAGCAGCTCTTGGTCCCCCGGGGGCACTGAAGCTTTCTTT.

The chain links TRBV19 to TRBJ2-7; weak D call: TRBD2 (5 bases). V was clipped by 3 bases and J by 0 bases, with 12 bases between them. Germline V gene sequence: CDR1 LNHDA, CDR2 SQIVND (reference sequence). This CDR3 is built from 15 residues. The CDR3 DNA sequence: TGTGCCAGTAGTATGGAGGCCCAGGTCTCCTACGAGCAGTACTTC. Its translation is CASSMEAQVSYEQYF. The full variable domain, rest sourced from reference TRBV19 and TRBJ2-7, is DGGITQSPKYLFRKEGQNVTLSCEQNLNHDAMYWYRQDPGQGLRLIYYSQIVNDFQKGDIAEGYSVSREKKESFPLTVTSAQKNPTAFYLCASSMEAQVSYEQYFGPGTRLTVT.

This CDR3 is CASSVGPRQGVAGNTIYF. The DNA for the CDR3 is TGTGCCAGCAGCGTAGGGCCCCGACAGGGGGTAGCGGGAAACACCATATATTTT. The chain links TRBV9 to TRBJ1-3; 9 positions agree with TRBD1. The CDR3 runs 18 residues. Germline V gene lookup returns CDR1 SGDLS and CDR2 YYNGEE. The ends lost 0 bases at V and 4 bases at J; junction bases unmatched: 11.

This clone appeared once. This CDR3 is CASRSGTGLYNEQFF. CDR3 DNA: TGTGCCAGCAGGAGCGGGACAGGCCTCTACAATGAGCAGTTCTTC. This sequence joins TRBV6-5 and TRBJ2-1, with D tentatively TRBD1 (8 bases). The ends were cut back, 6 bases at V and 3 bases at J, with 15 bases in the middle. This CDR3 has 15 residues. Looked up from germline, CDR1 is MNHEY and CDR2 is SVGAGI.

J is TRBJ1-1 and V is TRBV19; 10 nucleotides align to TRBD1. CDR1 LNHDA and CDR2 SQIVND come from the germline V gene (reference sequence). V lost 8 bases to trimming and J lost 0 bases; unmatched junction nucleotides: 3. The length of the CDR3 is 14 residues. The CDR3 sequence: CASRDRGLNTEAFF. The CDR3 nucleotides read TGTGCCAGTCGGGACAGGGGTCTGAACACTGAAGCTTTCTTT.

V usage is TRBV23-1 and J usage is TRBJ2-2; D not certain. TRBV23-1 is noted as an ORF with a role that remains uncertain. The CDR3 is 12 amino acids. The germline V and J ends were trimmed by 0 bases and 7 bases, with 3 bases remaining between them. The CDR3 protein is CASSQSYGELFF. The CDR3 DNA reads as TGCGCCAGCAGTCAATCTTACGGGGAGCTGTTTTTT.

This chain connects TRBV13 to TRBJ2-5, with TRBD1 matching over 8 bases. The J call is doubtful: the DNA matches TRBJ2-7 better. The CDR3 contains 13 residues. CDR1 and CDR2 from the germline V gene are PRHDT and FYEKMQ (reference sequence). CDR3 region: CASSRQGSYEQYF. CDR3 coding DNA: TGTGCCAGCAGCAGACAGGGGTCCTACGAGCAGTACTTC.

CDR3 in amino acids: CASSVQDSLLNTEAFF. The CDR3 region has the DNA TGTGCCAGCAGCGTCCAGGACAGCCTTTTGAACACTGAAGCTTTCTTT. The chain recombines TRBV9 with TRBJ1-1; perhaps TRBD1 as D (6 bases). CDR1 SGDLS and CDR2 YYNGEE come from the germline V gene. V was trimmed by 2 bases and J by 0 bases, leaving 14 bases between them. CDR3 length: 16 amino acids.

This chain connects TRBV19 to TRBJ1-4, with 7 bases identical to TRBD1. The junction had 11 bases not matched to a gene; V was cut back by 8 bases and J by 8 bases. The CDR3 is made up of 14 amino acids. Germline CDR1 is LNHDA and CDR2 is SQIVND (reference sequence). The CDR3 region is CASLPGSGGEKLFF. As DNA, the CDR3 is TGTGCCAGTTTACCGGGCTCAGGGGGGGAAAAACTGTTTTTT.

This chain joins TRBV18 and TRBJ1-5, with 7 bases fitting TRBD1. V lost 2 bases and J lost 7; bases outside the gene matches: 14. Looked up from germline, CDR1 is KGHSH and CDR2 is LQKENI. The CDR3 has 17 residues. CDR3 in amino acids: CASSPTTGKGGRQPQHF. CDR3 in DNA: TGTGCCAGCTCACCAACGACAGGGAAGGGAGGAAGACAGCCCCAGCATTTT.

This chain joins TRBV29-1 and TRBJ1-2; no definite D call. This CDR3 contains 11 residues. V was cut by 8 bases and J by 4 bases, with 11 bases left in between. Germline CDR1 and CDR2: SQVTM and ANQGSEA. In DNA form, the CDR3 reads TGCAGCATTCGACAACCCTATGGCTACACCTTC. Translation gives CSIRQPYGYTF.

This chain's CDR3 is CASSRRQIFATNEKLFF. The CDR3 DNA is TGTGCCAGTAGTCGGAGGCAGATTTTCGCAACTAATGAAAAACTGTTTTTT. The chain carries TRBV19 and TRBJ1-4; D call uncertain. Germline CDR1 LNHDA, CDR2 SQIVND (reference sequence). The V gene lost 5 bases and the J gene lost 0 bases, with 16 bases spanning the gap. This CDR3 is built from 17 residues.

V and J are TRBV11-2 and TRBJ2-5, with 14 bases identical to TRBD2. Judging by the DNA end, TRBJ2-7 fits better; the J call may be wrong. Germline CDR1 reads SGHAT; CDR2 reads FQNNGV. The CDR3 has 16 residues. CDR3 sequence: CASRRLAGGSSYEQYF. The CDR3 DNA is TGTGCCAGCAGGCGACTAGCGGGGGGGTCCTCCTACGAGCAGTACTTC.

The chain employs TRBV19 and TRBJ2-7; TRBD2 aligns across 14 bases. Per germline, CDR1 LNHDA and CDR2 SQIVND (reference sequence). With V trimmed by 5 bases and J by 5 bases, 11 bases remained unmatched. This CDR3 contains 17 residues. Here the CDR3 reads CASSPFLGLAGGNEQYF. CDR3 bases: TGTGCCAGTAGTCCGTTCCTCGGACTAGCGGGGGGCAACGAGCAGTACTTC. The variable domain in full, completed from reference TRBV19 and TRBJ2-7, reads DGGITQSPKYLFRKEGQNVTLSCEQNLNHDAMYWYRQDPGQGLRLIYYSQIVNDFQKGDIAEGYSVSREKKESFPLTVTSAQKNPTAFYLCASSPFLGLAGGNEQYFGPGTRLTVT.

The chain links TRBV4-3 to TRBJ2-7; 8 nucleotides align to TRBD2. CDR1 LGHNA and CDR2 YSLEER come from the germline V gene. This CDR3 contains 17 residues. V dropped 1 base and J dropped 0; count of bases not matched to a gene: 8. CDR3 sequence reads: CASSQASVGGGSYEQYF. The CDR3 coding sequence is TGCGCCAGCAGCCAAGCATCGGTCGGGGGGGGCTCCTACGAGCAGTACTTC.

This rearrangement joins TRBV4-1 to TRBJ2-7; weak D call: TRBD2 (7 bases). V lost 1 base, J lost 2 bases, and 15 bases lay in between. The V gene's germline CDR1 is MGHRA and CDR2 YSYEKL. This CDR3 is built from 16 residues. Here the CDR3 reads CASSQGGGAGAYEQYF. The CDR3 nucleotides are TGCGCCAGCAGCCAAGGGGGAGGGGCAGGGGCCTACGAGCAGTACTTC.